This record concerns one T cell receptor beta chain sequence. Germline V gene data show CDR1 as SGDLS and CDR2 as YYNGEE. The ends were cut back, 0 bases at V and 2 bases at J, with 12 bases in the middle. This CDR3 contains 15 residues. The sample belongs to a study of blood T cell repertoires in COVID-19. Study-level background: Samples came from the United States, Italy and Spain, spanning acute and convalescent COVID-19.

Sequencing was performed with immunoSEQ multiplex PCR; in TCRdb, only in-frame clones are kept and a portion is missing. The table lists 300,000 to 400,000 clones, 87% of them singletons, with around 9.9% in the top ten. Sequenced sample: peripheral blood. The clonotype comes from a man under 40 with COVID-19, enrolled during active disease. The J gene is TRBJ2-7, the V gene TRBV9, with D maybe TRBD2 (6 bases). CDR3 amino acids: CASSVGGGHTYEQYF. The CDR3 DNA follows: TGTGCCAGCAGCGTAGGTGGAGGGCACACCTACGAGCAGTACTTC. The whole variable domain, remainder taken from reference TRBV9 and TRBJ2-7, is DSGVTQTPKHLITATGQRVTLRCSPRSGDLSVYWYQQSLDQGLQFLIQYYNGEERAKGNILERFSAQQFPDLHSELNLSSLELGDSALYFCASSVGGGHTYEQYFGPGTRLTVT.